Listed below are T cell receptor beta chains from one sample, sequenced in a study of cytomegalovirus exposure and HLA in healthy donors. This table comes from immunoSEQ multiplex PCR, and its TCRdb copy is limited to in-frame clones, with some not included. The sample table sets out 150,000 or so clones. Sequencing was performed on PBMCs. Receptor source: a woman in her 40s in good health and CMV-seropositive. Each CDR3 is given with its conserved first and last residue. A D gene is named only where the DNA matches it firmly.

- TRBJ2-7 TRBV5-6 TGTGCCAGCAGCTCCGATCTGGACAGTCCCTACGAGCAGTACTTC CASSSDLDSPYEQYF
TRBD2 TRBJ2-5 TRBV13 TGTGCCAGCAGCTCCCCGGGGCGGGAGCTTCGGGAGACCCAGTACTTC CASSSPGRELRETQYF
TRBD1 TRBJ1-1 TRBV2 TGTGCCAGCAGTTGGTCCCGGGACAGGGGACCTGAAGCTTTCTTT CASSWSRDRGPEAFF
- TRBJ1-2 TRBV19 TGTGCCAGTAGTATCGGGTTCCCAGCGACCACCTCCTCGGGCTACACCTTC CASSIGFPATTSSGYTF
- TRBJ2-3 TRBV2 TGTGCCAGCAGTGGGGCGGGACTTGGAATCACAGATACGCAGTATTTT CASSGAGLGITDTQYF
TRBD2 TRBJ2-2 TRBV7-9 TGTGCCAGCAGCTACTTGGGACTAGCGGGAGTTACCGGGGAGCTGTTTTTT CASSYLGLAGVTGELFF
- TRBJ2-6 TRBV5-4 TGTGCCAGCAGCTTGTCTGGGGAGCGGAGCGTCCTGACTTTC CASSLSGERSVLTF
TRBD1 TRBJ1-2 TRBV27 TGTGCCAGCAGTTGGGCAGGGGGCTATTATGGCTACACCTTC CASSWAGGYYGYTF
- TRBJ2-7 TRBV5-6 TGTGCCAGCAGCTTGGCTTCGGTTTCCTACGAGCAGTACTTC CASSLASVSYEQYF
- TRBJ2-2 TRBV9 TGTGCCAGCAGTCGAACAGGTATCAGGGAGCTGTTTTTT CASSRTGIRELFF
- TRBJ1-2 TRBV7-2 TGTGCCAGCAGCTTCATACAGGGACATGGCTACACCTTC CASSFIQGHGYTF
TRBD1 TRBJ2-3 TRBV28 TGTGCCAGCAGCCGGGACAGGGGAGCGGATACGCAGTATTTT CASSRDRGADTQYF
TRBD2 TRBJ2-1 TRBV6-4 TGTGCCAGCGGCCCTTCAGCGGGAGGATCCTACAATGAGCAGTTCTTC CASGPSAGGSYNEQFF
TRBD2 TRBJ2-1 TRBV30 TGTGCCTCTCATCGGACTAGCGGTCAATTTTACAATGAGCAGTTCTTC CASHRTSGQFYNEQFF
TRBD2 TRBJ2-1 TRBV19 TGTGCCAGTAGTAGGGCTAGCGGGAGCGAGCAGTTCTTC CASSRASGSEQFF
- TRBJ1-1 TRBV6-5 TGTGCCAGCAGTGACGGGGTCATGAACACTGAAGCTTTCTTT CASSDGVMNTEAFF
- TRBJ2-7 TRBV28 TGTGCCAGCAGTTTAGGTCGTTCCCTGAGCTCCTACGAGCAGTACTTC CASSLGRSLSSYEQYF
TRBD1 TRBJ2-7 TRBV11-2 TGTGCCAGCAGCTCTCCAGACAGGGGCCCTCCATACGAGCAGTACTTC CASSSPDRGPPYEQYF
TRBD2 TRBJ2-1 TRBV6-4 TGTGCCAGCAGTGACTCCGCGGGAGGGCATGAGCAGTTCTTC CASSDSAGGHEQFF
TRBD2 TRBJ2-2 TRBV5-1 TGCGCCAGCAGCCTTGGACTAGCGAGAAACACCGGGGAGCTGTTTTTT CASSLGLARNTGELFF
TRBD2 TRBJ2-1 TRBV2 TGTGCCAGCAGAGGGCGAGCGGGAGGTGGCGAGCAGTTCTTC CASRGRAGGGEQFF
- TRBJ1-4 TRBV11-2 TGTGCCAGCAGCTTTGGCCACAATGAAAAACTGTTTTTT CASSFGHNEKLFF
TRBD1 TRBJ2-5 TRBV29-1 TGCAGCGTGGGACAGGGGGCCGGGGAGACCCAGTACTTC CSVGQGAGETQYF
TRBD2 TRBJ2-7 TRBV5-4 TGTGCCAGCAGCTTGGGACTAGCGGGAGACGAGCAGTACTTC CASSLGLAGDEQYF
TRBD1 TRBJ2-7 TRBV11-1 TGTGCCAGCAGCCCACCGGACAGGCTCTACGAGCAGTACTTC CASSPPDRLYEQYF